This TCR beta chain appears in the sequencing data of a study of neurological immune-mediated disorders. The ends were cut back, 3 bases at V and 1 base at J, with 16 bases in the middle. The CDR3 sequence is 17 residues long. This clonotype was counted many times. Its antigen is still unknown. TCRdb itself ran the 5' RACE reads through MiXCR, one entry per CDR3 protein. The sample includes nearly 60,000 distinct CDR3 sequences, about 3.4% of them seen just once. Study-level results: For the multiple sclerosis repertoire cluster, no association with any clinical or MRI feature was found.

This receptor was taken from a woman aged 55-69 years with multiple sclerosis. The sequenced sample consisted of PBMCs. The chain links TRBV12-3 or TRBV12-4 to TRBJ1-5; D is uncertain. CDR3 protein: CASSFSGTTRSNQPQHF. As DNA, the CDR3 is TGTGCCAGCAGTTTTTCGGGCACTACGAGGAGCAATCAGCCCCAGCATTTT.